The next 8 T cell receptor beta chains were all read from a single sample in a study of blood T cell repertoires in COVID-19 (dated by TCRdb to 2019 to 2021). Library method: the immunoSEQ multiplex PCR assay. In TCRdb, the immuneACCESS table is reduced to in-frame sequences with V and J assigned. These tables do not hold every clone; where another copy was compared, an unresolved V gene accounts for under half, and the others remain unexplained. This sample has some 410,000 clones in its table, and around 89% of those were observed once. Jointly, the top ten make up more than 0.85% of the sample. The sequenced material came from PBMCs or T cells enriched from blood (not recorded which). The receptors stem from a woman aged 25 to 39 with acute COVID-19.

The chain combines TRBV9 with TRBJ2-5; no firm D call. The V gene lost 0 bases and the J gene lost 2 bases, with 5 bases spanning the gap. The CDR3 runs to 13 residues. Germline V CDR1 and CDR2: SGDLS, YYNGEE. CDR3 nucleotide sequence: TGTGCCAGCAGCGTAGCGACACAAGAGACCCAGTACTTC. Amino acids: CASSVATQETQYF.

The sample holds one count of this clone. The chain uses TRBV2 and TRBJ2-3; the match to TRBD2 covers 9 bases. The J segment lost 4 bases and the V segment lost 7 bases, leaving 6 bases of the junction unmatched. Per the germline V gene, CDR1 is SNHLY and CDR2 is FYNNEI. The CDR3 contains 14 residues. The CDR3 protein is CASTARGGSDTQYF. The CDR3 coding sequence is TGTGCCAGCACGGCGCGGGGGGGGTCAGATACGCAGTATTTT.

The chain is built from TRBV5-8 and TRBJ1-4; maybe TRBD1 (5 bases). Trimming took off 3 bases at V and 8 bases at J, with 14 bases between the two ends. The CDR3 totals 14 residues. Germline assignment: CDR1 SGHTS and CDR2 YDEGEE. The CDR3 region has the DNA TGTGCCAGCAGCTCTCCTGGGGCGGGGGAAAAACTGTTTTTT. Translating it yields CASSSPGAGEKLFF. Based on the CDR3 plus reference TRBV5-8 and TRBJ1-4, the full variable domain is EAGVTQSPTHLIKTRGQQATLRCSPISGHTSVYWYQQALGLGLQFLLWYDEGEERNRGNFPPRFSGRQFPNYSSELNVNALELEDSALYLCASSSPGAGEKLFFGSGTQLSVL.

The rearrangement links TRBV27 to TRBJ1-2; 7 bases are shared with TRBD1. The germline V gene encodes CDR1 MNHEY and CDR2 SMNVEV (reference sequence). The CDR3 contains 15 residues. V shed 2 bases and J 3 bases; nucleotides not matched to a gene: 6. Here the CDR3 reads CASSLMAGGHYGYTF. DNA for the CDR3: TGTGCCAGCAGTTTAATGGCAGGGGGGCACTATGGCTACACCTTC.

J is TRBJ2-1 and V is TRBV14; no firm D call. Germline V gene data show CDR1 as SGHDN and CDR2 as FVKESK. Trimming removed 4 bases at V and 2 bases at J, with 12 bases between. The CDR3 has 15 amino acids. As DNA, the CDR3 is TGTGCCAGCAGCCCTCCCACAAAGACCTACAATGAGCAGTTCTTC. As protein: CASSPPTKTYNEQFF. The whole variable domain, filled in from reference TRBV14 and TRBJ2-1, reads EAGVTQFPSHSVIEKGQTVTLRCDPISGHDNLYWYRRVMGKEIKFLLHFVKESKQDESGMPNNRFLAERTGGTYSTLKVQPAELEDSGVYFCASSPPTKTYNEQFFGPGTRLTVL.

As for this clone: Other DNA sequences in the same sample also yield this CDR3. This chain links TRBV9 with TRBJ1-5; TRBD1 agrees at 7 bases. CDR3 size: 15 residues. J was trimmed by 7 bases and V by 0 bases; bases with no gene match: 7. CDR1 is SGDLS, CDR2 YYNGEE, per germline. DNA for the CDR3: TGTGCCAGCAGCGTAGGGCCAGGGGGAGGACAGCCCCAGCATTTT. This sequence encodes CASSVGPGGGQPQHF.

This chain links TRBV2 with TRBJ2-7; TRBD1 aligns across 9 bases. Per germline, CDR1 SNHLY and CDR2 FYNNEI. The CDR3 contains 15 residues. J lost 2 bases, V lost 7 bases, and 9 bases had no gene match. The CDR3 bases are TGTGCCAGCACCGAGGGGACAGGGTGGACCTACGAGCAGTACTTC. Its translation: CASTEGTGWTYEQYF.

The V gene is TRBV7-2, the J gene TRBJ1-2, with TRBD1 matching over 8 bases. This CDR3 contains 12 residues. V shed 2 bases and J 8 bases; nucleotides not matched to a gene: 1. Germline-derived CDR1 and CDR2 are SGHTA and FQGNSA. CDR3 amino acids: CASSLRQGGYTF. The DNA of the CDR3 is TGTGCCAGCAGCTTAAGACAGGGGGGCTACACCTTC.